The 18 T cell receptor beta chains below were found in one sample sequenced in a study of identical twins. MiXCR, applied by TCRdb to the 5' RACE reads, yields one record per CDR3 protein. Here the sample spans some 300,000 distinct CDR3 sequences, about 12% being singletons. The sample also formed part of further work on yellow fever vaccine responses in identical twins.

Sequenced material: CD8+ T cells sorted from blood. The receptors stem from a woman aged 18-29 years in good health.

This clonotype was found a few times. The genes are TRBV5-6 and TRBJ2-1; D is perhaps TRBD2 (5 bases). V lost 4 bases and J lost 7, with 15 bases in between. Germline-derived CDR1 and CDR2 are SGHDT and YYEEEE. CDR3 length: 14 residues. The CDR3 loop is CASSPGSLGNEQFF. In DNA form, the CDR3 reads TGTGCCAGCAGCCCGGGGTCACTCGGGAATGAGCAGTTCTTC. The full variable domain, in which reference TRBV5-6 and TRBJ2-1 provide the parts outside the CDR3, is DAGVTQSPTHLIKTRGQQVTLRCSPKSGHDTVSWYQQALGQGPQFIFQYYEEEERQRGNFPDRFSGHQFPNYSSELNVNALLLGDSALYLCASSPGSLGNEQFFGPGTRLTVL.

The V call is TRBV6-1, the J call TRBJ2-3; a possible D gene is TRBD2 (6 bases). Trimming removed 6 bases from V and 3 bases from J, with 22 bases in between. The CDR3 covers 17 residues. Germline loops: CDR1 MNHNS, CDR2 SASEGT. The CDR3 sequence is CASSAGTGLPTTDTQYF. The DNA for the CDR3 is TGTGCCAGCAGCGCCGGAACGGGACTCCCGACGACAGATACGCAGTATTTT.

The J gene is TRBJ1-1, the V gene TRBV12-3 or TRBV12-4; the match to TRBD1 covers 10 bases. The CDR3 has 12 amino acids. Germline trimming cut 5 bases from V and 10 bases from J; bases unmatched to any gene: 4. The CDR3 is CASSAGTGVAFF. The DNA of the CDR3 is TGTGCCAGCAGTGCCGGGACAGGGGTAGCTTTCTTT.

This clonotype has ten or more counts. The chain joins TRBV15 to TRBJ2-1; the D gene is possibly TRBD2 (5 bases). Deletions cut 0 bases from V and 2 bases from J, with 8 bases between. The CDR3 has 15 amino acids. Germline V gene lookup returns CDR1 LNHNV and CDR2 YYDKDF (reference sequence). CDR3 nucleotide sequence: TGTGCCACCAGCAGAGAGGCCGGGACCTACAATGAGCAGTTCTTC. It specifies CATSREAGTYNEQFF.

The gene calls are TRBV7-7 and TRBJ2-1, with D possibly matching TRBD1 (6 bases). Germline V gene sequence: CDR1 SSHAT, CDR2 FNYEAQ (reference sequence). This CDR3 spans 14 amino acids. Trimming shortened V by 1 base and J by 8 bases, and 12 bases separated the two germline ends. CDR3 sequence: CASSLGAGVDEQFF. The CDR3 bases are TGTGCCAGCAGCTTAGGCGCAGGGGTGGATGAGCAGTTCTTC.

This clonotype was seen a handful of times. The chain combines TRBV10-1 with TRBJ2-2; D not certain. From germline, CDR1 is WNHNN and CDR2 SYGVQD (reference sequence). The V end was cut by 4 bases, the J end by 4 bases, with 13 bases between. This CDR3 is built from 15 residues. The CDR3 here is CASSVQRDPTGELFF. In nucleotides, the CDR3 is TGCGCCAGCAGTGTACAACGCGACCCCACCGGGGAGCTGTTTTTT.

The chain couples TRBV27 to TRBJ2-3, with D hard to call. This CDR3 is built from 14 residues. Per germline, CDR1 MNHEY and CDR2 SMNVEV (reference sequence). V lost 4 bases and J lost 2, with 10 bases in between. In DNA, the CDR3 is TGTGCCAGCAGTTCTCTCCTCGCCACAGATACGCAGTATTTT. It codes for CASSSLLATDTQYF.

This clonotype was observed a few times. The CDR3: CAIVGTNFTRYPPYEQYV. The DNA of the CDR3 is TGTGCCATCGTCGGGACCAATTTTACTCGGTACCCCCCCTACGAGCAGTACGTC. The chain is built from TRBV10-3 and TRBJ2-7; either TRBD1 or TRBD2 may fit D (5 bases each). This CDR3 is 18 amino acids long. CDR1 ENHRY and CDR2 SYGVKD come from the germline V gene. Trimming shortened V by 8 bases and J by 2 bases, and 28 bases separated the two germline ends.

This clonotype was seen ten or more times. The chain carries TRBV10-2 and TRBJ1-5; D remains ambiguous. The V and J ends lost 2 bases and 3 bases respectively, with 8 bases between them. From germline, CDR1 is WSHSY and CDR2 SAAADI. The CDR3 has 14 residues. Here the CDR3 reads CASSERRNNQPQHF. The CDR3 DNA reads TGCGCCAGCAGTGAGAGGAGGAACAATCAGCCCCAGCATTTT.

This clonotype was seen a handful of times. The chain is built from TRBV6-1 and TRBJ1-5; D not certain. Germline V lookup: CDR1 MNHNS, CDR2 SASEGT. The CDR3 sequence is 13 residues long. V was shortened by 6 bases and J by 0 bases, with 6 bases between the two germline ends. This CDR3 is CASSQVSNQPQHF. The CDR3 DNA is TGTGCCAGCAGCCAGGTTAGCAATCAGCCCCAGCATTTT.

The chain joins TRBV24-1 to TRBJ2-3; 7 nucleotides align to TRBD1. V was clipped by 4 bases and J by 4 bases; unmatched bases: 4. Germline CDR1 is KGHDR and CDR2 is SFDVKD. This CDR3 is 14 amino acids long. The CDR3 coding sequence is TGTGCCACCAGTGACAGGGGGATCGCAGATACGCAGTATTTT. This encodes CATSDRGIADTQYF.

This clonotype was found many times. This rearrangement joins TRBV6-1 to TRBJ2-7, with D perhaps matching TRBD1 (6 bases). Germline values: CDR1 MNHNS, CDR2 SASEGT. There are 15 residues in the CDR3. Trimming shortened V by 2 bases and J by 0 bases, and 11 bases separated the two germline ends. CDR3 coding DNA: TGTGCCAGCAGTGAATGGCAGGGGCTCTCCTACGAGCAGTACGTC. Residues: CASSEWQGLSYEQYV.

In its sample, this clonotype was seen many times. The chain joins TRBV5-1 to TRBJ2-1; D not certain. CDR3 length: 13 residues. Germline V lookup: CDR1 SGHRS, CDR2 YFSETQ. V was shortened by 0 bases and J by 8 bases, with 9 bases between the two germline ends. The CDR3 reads CASSLAGRDEQFF. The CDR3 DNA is TGCGCCAGCAGCTTGGCGGGTAGGGATGAGCAGTTCTTC. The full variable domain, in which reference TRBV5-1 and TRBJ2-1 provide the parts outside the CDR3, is KAGVTQTPRYLIKTRGQQVTLSCSPISGHRSVSWYQQTPGQGLQFLFEYFSETQRNKGNFPGRFSGRQFSNSRSEMNVSTLELGDSALYLCASSLAGRDEQFFGPGTRLTVL.

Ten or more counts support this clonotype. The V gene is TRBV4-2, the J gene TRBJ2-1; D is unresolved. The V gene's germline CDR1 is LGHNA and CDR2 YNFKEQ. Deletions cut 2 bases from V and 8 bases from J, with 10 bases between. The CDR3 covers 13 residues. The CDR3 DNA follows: TGTGCCAGCAGCCAACAAAGTGTTGATGAGCAGTTCTTC. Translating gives CASSQQSVDEQFF.

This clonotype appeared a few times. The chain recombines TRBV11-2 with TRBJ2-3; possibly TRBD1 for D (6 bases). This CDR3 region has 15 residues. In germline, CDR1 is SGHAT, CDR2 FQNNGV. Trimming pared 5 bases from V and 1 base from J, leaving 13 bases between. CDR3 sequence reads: CASSGWDTGTDTQYF. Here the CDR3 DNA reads TGTGCCAGCAGCGGTTGGGACACTGGCACAGATACGCAGTATTTT.

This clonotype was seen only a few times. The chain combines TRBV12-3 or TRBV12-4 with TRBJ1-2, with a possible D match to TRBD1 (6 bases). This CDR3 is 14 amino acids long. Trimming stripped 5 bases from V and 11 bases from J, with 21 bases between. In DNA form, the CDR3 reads TGTGCCAGCAGTCCTTCCAGGGGAAGCCTTCGGTACACCTTC. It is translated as CASSPSRGSLRYTF.

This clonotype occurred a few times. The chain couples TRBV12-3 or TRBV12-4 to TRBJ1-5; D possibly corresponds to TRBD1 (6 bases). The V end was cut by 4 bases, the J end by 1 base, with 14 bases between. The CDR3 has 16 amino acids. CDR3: CASSSSTGASNQPQHF. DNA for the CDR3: TGTGCCAGCAGTTCTTCCACGGGGGCAAGCAATCAGCCCCAGCATTTT.

The CDR3 nucleotides are TGTGCTAGTGGTTTGGGGACAGGGTGGCGCGAGCAGTACTTC. Its protein is CASGLGTGWREQYF. The chain has TRBV12-5 and TRBJ2-7; 8 nucleotides match TRBD1. There are 14 residues in the CDR3. Germline V gene data show CDR1 as LGHNT and CDR2 as FRNRAP. Trimming removed 1 base from V and 6 bases from J; junction bases left unmatched: 5.